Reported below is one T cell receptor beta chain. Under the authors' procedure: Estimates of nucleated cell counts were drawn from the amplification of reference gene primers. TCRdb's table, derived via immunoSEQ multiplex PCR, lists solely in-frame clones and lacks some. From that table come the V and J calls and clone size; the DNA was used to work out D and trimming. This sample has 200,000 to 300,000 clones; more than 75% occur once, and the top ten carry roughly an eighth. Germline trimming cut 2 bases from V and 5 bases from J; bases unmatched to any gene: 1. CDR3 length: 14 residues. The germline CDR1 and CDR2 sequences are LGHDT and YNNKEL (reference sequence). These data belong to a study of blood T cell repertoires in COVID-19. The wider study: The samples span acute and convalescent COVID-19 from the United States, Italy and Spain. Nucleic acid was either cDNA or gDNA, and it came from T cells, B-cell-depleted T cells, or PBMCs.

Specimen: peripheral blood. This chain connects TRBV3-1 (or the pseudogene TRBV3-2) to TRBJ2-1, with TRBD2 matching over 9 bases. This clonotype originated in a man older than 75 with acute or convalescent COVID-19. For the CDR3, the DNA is TGTGCCAGCAGCCAAAGACTAGCGGACAATGAGCAGTTCTTC. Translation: CASSQRLADNEQFF.